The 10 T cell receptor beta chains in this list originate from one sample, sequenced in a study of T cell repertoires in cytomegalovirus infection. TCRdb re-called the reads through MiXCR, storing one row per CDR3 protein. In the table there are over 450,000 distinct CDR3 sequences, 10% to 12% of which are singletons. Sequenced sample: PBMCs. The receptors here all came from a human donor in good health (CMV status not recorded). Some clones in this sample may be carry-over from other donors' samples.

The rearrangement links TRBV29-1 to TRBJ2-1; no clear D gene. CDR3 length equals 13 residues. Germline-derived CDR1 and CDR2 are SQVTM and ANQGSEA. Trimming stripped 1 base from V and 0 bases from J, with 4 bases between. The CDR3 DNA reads TGCAGCGTTGAAGTACGCTCCTACAATGAGCAGTTCTTC. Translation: CSVEVRSYNEQFF.

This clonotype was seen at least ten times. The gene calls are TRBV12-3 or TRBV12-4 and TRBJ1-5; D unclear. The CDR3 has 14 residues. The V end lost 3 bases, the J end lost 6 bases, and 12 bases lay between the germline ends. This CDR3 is CASSFVGERQPQHF. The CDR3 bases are TGTGCCAGCAGTTTTGTTGGGGAACGTCAGCCCCAGCATTTT.

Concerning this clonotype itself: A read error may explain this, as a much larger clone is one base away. The CDR3 loop is CASSLFSGSYSNQPQHF. The CDR3 nucleotides read TGTGCCAGCAGCTTATTTTCAGGCAGCTATAGCAATCAGCCCCAGCATTTT. This chain links TRBV7-2 with TRBJ1-5; D not resolved. The CDR3 consists of 17 residues. Germline CDR1 is SGHTA and CDR2 is FQGNSA. With 2 bases removed from V and 0 bases from J, the gap between germline ends came to 14 bases.

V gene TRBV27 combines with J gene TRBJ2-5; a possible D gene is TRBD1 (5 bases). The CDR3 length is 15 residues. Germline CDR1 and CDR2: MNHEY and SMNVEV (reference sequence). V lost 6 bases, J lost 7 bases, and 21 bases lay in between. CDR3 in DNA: TGTGCCAGCAGCTCCGACAGCCTGCTAGTTGGGACCCAGTACTTC. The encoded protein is CASSSDSLLVGTQYF.

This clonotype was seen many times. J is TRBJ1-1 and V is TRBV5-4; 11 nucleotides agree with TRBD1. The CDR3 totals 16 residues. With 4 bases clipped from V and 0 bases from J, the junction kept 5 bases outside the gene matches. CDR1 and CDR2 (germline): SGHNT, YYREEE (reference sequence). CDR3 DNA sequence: TGTGCCAGCAGCGCAGGACAGGGGGCGGTGAACACTGAAGCTTTCTTT. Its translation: CASSAGQGAVNTEAFF.

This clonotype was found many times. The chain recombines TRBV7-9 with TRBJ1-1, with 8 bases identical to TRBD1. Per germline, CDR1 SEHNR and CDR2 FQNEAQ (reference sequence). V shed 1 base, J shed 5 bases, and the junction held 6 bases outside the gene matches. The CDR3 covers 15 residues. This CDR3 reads CASSLGAGGWTEAFF. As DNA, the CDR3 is TGTGCCAGCAGCTTAGGGGCAGGGGGCTGGACTGAAGCTTTCTTT.

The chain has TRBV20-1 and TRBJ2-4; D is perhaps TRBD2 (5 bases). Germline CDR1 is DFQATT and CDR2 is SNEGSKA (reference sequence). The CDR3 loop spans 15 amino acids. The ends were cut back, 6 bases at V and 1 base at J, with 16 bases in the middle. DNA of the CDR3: TGCAGTGCCGCTAGTAGAGCGGCTGCCAAAAACATTCAGTACTTC. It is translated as CSAASRAAAKNIQYF.

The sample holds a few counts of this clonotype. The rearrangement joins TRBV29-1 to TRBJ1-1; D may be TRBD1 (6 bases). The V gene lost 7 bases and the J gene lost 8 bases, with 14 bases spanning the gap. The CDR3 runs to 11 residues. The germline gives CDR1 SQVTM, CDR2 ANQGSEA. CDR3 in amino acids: CSATSGAEAFF. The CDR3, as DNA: TGCAGCGCAACCTCAGGGGCCGAAGCTTTCTTT. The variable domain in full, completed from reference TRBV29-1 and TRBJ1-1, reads SAVISQKPSRDICQRGTSLTIQCQVDSQVTMMFWYRQQPGQSLTLIATANQGSEATYESGFVIDKFPISRPNLTFSTLTVSNMSPEDSSIYLCSATSGAEAFFGQGTRLTVV.

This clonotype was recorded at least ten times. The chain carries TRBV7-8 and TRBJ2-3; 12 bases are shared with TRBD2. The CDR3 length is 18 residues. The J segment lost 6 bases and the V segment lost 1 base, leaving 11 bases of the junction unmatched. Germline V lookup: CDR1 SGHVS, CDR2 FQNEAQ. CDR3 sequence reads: CASSLVPKTSGSVDTQYF. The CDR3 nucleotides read TGTGCCAGCAGCTTAGTGCCCAAGACTAGCGGGAGTGTGGATACGCAGTATTTT.

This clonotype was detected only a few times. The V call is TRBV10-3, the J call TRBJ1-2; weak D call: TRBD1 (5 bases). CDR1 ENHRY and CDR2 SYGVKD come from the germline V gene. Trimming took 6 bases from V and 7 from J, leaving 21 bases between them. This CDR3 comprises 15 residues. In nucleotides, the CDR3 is TGTGCCATCAGCCTTCGGGCCCTAGGGGAGGGTGGCTACACCTTC. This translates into CAISLRALGEGGYTF.